The clone carrying this TCR beta chain has more than one count but fewer than ten. Its antigen remains unidentified. This entry comes from a study of blood T cells in healthy people across ages. For the study at large: There was about one barcoded beta molecule captured by template switching per two T cells.

Regarding the study as a whole: Investigators viewed diversity estimates from one million T cells as underestimates, the study reported. Whereas aged donors had fewer naive CD4+ cells, long-lived donors had more of them and higher diversity.

Using a J-beta primer mix together with a sample-barcoded 5' primer, a second PCR was run for roughly 7 to 12 cycles. TCRdb reanalysed the 5' RACE reads using MiXCR and keeps one entry per CDR3 protein. The data show approximately 800,000 distinct CDR3 sequences, with under 40% seen just once and 10% to 15% held by the top ten. Germline CDR1 reads MGHDK; CDR2 reads SYGVNS. The CDR3 consists of 16 residues. J was trimmed by 1 base and V by 3 bases; bases with no gene match: 6. Sequences were obtained from blood. This chain links TRBV25-1 with TRBJ2-5; TRBD1 aligns across 9 bases. The TCR originated in a man aged 18 to 30 in good health. CDR3 DNA: TGTGCCAGCAGTGATTACCGGGACAGGGTCCAAGAGACCCAGTACTTC. Its protein is CASSDYRDRVQETQYF.